This TCR beta chain is from a study of CD8+CD57+ T cells in acquired aplastic anemia. Whole-study context: The study obtained an average of roughly 2.9 ug of DNA from sorted CD4+ and CD8+ cells.

Findings of the study overall: Found in both controls and patients were approximately 31 CD8+ CDR3 sequences.

It was genomic DNA that served as the template for profiling TCR beta VDJ and CDR3. From the reads, TCRdb called clonotypes with MiXCR, one entry per CDR3 protein. The data contain about 180,000 distinct CDR3 sequences, 40% to 50% of them singletons. J lost 4 bases, V lost 2 bases, and 12 bases had no gene match. CDR3 length: 16 residues. Germline CDR1 reads DFQATT; CDR2 reads SNEGSKA (reference sequence). Sequencing involved patients with CD8+CD57+ cell expansion previously shown by flow cytometry. Each patient carried a diagnosis of severe acquired aplastic anemia. Of note for this clonotype: Its antigen remains unidentified.

The receptor was isolated from a human donor with aplastic anemia. The sequenced sample was sorted CD4+, CD8+, or CD8+CD57+ T cells (not recorded which) from PBMCs. V is TRBV20-1 and J is TRBJ2-7, with TRBD2 matching over 9 bases. The CDR3 is CSARPPLAGYGYEQYF. The CDR3, as DNA: TGCAGTGCTAGACCCCCGCTAGCGGGGTACGGATACGAGCAGTACTTC.